The clone carrying this T cell receptor (beta chain) was counted only a few times. Its antigen is not known. These data are taken from a study of shared clonotypes between healthy human individuals. The study's findings and limits: Researchers sampled blood only, noting tissue repertoires likely differ. Estimated richness values were generally larger in naive subsets than in memory subsets.

Clones were sequenced by immunoSEQ multiplex PCR, and TCRdb holds only the in-frame ones, with some missing. Of about 990,000 clones listed, 78% are singletons. V gave up 0 bases and J gave up 3 bases, with 12 bases separating them. The CDR3 length is 15 residues. Germline CDR1 reads KGHSH; CDR2 reads LQKENI. J is TRBJ2-7 and V is TRBV18; TRBD1 or TRBD2 may be the D gene (5 bases each). The sequenced material came from memory CD4+ T cells from PBMCs. Subset in this sample: CD45RA-negative fraction. This clonotype was obtained from a man aged 18 to 30 in good health. Some clones in this sample may be carry-over from other donors' samples. The CDR3 nucleotides read TGTGCCAGCTCACCACCAGCAGGGAGAGACTACGAGCAGTACTTC. This encodes CASSPPAGRDYEQYF.